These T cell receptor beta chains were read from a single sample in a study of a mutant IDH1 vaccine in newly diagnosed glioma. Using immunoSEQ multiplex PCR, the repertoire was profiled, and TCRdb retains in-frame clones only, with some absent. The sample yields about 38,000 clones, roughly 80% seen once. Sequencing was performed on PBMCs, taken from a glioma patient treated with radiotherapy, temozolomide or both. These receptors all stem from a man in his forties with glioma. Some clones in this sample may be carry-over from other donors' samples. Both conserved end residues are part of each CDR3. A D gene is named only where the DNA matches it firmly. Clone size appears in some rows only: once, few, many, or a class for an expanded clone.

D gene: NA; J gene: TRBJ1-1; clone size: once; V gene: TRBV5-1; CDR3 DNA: TGCGCCAGCAGCTTGGTCTCCGGAACCCCTGCGAACACTGAAGCTTTCTTT; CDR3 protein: CASSLVSGTPANTEAFF
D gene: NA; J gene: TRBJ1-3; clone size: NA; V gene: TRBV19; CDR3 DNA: TGTGCCAGTCGACCCTCGACAGCAGGAAACACCATATATTTT; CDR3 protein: CASRPSTAGNTIYF
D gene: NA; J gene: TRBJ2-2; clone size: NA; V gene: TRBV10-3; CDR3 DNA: TGTGCCATCAGCTTAGGCAGGGGCGCGAACACCGGGGAGCTGTTTTTT; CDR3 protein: CAISLGRGANTGELFF
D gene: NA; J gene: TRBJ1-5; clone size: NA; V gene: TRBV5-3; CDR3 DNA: TGTGCCAGAAGCTTAACAGGGCCCCCTAGCAATCAGCCCCAGCATTTT; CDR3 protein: CARSLTGPPSNQPQHF
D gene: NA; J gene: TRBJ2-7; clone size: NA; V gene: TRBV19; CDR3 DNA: TGTGCCAGTAGTAAGGGGCAGCCACCCTACGAGCAGTACTTC; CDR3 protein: CASSKGQPPYEQYF
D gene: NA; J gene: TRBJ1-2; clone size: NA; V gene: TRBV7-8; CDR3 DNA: TGTGCCAGCAGCGATACGCAAGACTCGGGCTATGGCTACACCTTC; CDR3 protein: CASSDTQDSGYGYTF
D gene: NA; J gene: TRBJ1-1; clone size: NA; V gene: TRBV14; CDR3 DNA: TGTGCCAGCAGCCAAGATACGGGGAACACTGAAGCTTTCTTT; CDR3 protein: CASSQDTGNTEAFF
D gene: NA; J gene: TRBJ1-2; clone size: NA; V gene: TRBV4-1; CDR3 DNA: TGCGCCAGCAGCCCCCCCCGGGACTTCTATGGCTACACCTTC; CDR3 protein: CASSPPRDFYGYTF
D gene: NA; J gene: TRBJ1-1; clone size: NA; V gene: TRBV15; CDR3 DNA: TGTGCCACCAGCAGAGATAGGGCAGCACCCGAAGCTTTCTTT; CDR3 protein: CATSRDRAAPEAFF
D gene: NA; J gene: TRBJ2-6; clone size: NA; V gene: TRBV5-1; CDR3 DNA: TGCGCCAGCAGCCCCTCGGCGGGGGGGGCCAACGTCCTGACTTTC; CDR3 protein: CASSPSAGGANVLTF
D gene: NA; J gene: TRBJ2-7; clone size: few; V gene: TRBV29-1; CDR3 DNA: TGCAGCGTTACGGACGAAAGCTCCTACGAGCAGTACTTC; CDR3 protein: CSVTDESSYEQYF
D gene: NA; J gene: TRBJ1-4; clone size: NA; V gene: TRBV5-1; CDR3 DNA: TGCGCCAGTAACCCACGGGAGGCTACGGGAAAACTGTTTTTT; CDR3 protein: CASNPREATGKLFF
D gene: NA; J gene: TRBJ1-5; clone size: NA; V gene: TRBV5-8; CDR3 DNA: TGTGCCAGCAGCTTGCGGCGACTCAATCAGCCCCAGCATTTT; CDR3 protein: CASSLRRLNQPQHF
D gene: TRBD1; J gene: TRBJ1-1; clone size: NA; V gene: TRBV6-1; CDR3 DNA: TGTGCCAGCAATGACAGGGCCCGACGGACTGAAGCTTTCTTT; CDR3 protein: CASNDRARRTEAFF
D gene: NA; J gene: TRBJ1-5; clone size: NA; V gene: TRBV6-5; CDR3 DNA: TGTGCCAGCAGTTTCGTGGCTTCTGAGCAGCCCCAGCATTTT; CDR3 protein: CASSFVASEQPQHF
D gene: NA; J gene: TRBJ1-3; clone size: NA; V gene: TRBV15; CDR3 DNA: TGTGCCACCAGCAGAGATCGGAGGGGTCGAAACACCATATATTTT; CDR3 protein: CATSRDRRGRNTIYF
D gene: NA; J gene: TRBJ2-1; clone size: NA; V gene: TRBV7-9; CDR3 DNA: TGTGCCAGCAGCTTGGTGGTAGTGGCCTACAATGAGCAGTTCTTC; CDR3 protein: CASSLVVVAYNEQFF
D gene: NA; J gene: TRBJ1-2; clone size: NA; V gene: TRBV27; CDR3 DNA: TGTGCCAGCAGTCCCCGACAGTTCAACTATGGCTACACCTTC; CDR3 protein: CASSPRQFNYGYTF
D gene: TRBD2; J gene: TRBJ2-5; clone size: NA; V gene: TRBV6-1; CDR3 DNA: TGTGCCAGCAGTGAAGTCCTAGCGGGGGGGCCGGAGGAGACCCAGTACTTC; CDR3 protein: CASSEVLAGGPEETQYF
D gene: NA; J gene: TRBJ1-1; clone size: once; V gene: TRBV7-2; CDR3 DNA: TGTGCCAGCAGCTTAGGGGGATCTCGGACTGAAGCTTTCTTT; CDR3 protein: CASSLGGSRTEAFF
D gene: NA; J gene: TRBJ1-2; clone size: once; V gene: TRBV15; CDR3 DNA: TGTGCCACCAGCAGATTAGTGACAGGAGGTTTGCGGGGCTACACCTTC; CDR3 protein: CATSRLVTGGLRGYTF
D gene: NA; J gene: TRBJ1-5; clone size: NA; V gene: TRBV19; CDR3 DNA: TGTGCCAGTAGTACCGGGACCCATAGCAATCAGCCCCAGCATTTT; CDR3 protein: CASSTGTHSNQPQHF
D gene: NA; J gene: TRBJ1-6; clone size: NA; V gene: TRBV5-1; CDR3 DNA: TGCGCCAGCAGCTTGGGACACGGTGACTATAATTCACCCCTCCACTTT; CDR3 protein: CASSLGHGDYNSPLHF
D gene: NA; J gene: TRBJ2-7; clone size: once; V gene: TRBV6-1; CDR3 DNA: TGTTCTACCGGGTTATTTGCCTACGAGCAGTACTTC; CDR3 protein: CSTGLFAYEQYF
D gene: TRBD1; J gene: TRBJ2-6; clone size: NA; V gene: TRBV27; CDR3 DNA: TGTGCCAGCAGGGGACAGGGCGAGTCTGGGGCCAACGTCCTGACTTTC; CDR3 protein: CASRGQGESGANVLTF
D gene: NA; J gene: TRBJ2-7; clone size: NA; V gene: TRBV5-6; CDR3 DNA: TGTGCCAGCAGCGCCCGGGACCGGTTCTCCTACGAGCAGTACTTC; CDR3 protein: CASSARDRFSYEQYF
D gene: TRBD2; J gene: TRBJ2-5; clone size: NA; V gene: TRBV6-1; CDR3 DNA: TGTGCCAGCAGTGAAGTTAGCGGGGGGGCCTTCGAGACCCAGTACTTC; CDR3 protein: CASSEVSGGAFETQYF
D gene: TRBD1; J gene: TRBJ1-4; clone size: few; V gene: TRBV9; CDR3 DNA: TGTGCCAGCAGCGTAGAGGCAGGGGGGGTTGAAAAACTGTTTTTT; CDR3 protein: CASSVEAGGVEKLFF
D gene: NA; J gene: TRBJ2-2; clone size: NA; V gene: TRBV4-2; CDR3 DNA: TGTGCCAGTGGAGAGGGCTCGAACACCGGGGAGCTGTTTTTT; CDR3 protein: CASGEGSNTGELFF
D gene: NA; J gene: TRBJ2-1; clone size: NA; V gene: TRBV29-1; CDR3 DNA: TGCAGCGTTTTGGACTACCGGTACAATGAGCAGTTCTTC; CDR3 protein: CSVLDYRYNEQFF
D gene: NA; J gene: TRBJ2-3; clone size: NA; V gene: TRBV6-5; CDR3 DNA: TGTGCCAGCAGAGGAAGGCCACTTTCGAGAGATACGCAGTATTTT; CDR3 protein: CASRGRPLSRDTQYF
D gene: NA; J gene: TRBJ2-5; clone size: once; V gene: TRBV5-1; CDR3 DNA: TGCGCCAGCAGCTTAGGTTGGCAAGAGACCCAGTACTTC; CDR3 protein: CASSLGWQETQYF
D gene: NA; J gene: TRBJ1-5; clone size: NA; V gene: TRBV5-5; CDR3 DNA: TGTGCCAGCAGCTCCTCCACTGCAGGTCACAATCAGCCCCAGCATTTT; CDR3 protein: CASSSSTAGHNQPQHF
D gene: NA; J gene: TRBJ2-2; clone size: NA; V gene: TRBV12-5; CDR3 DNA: TGTGCTAGTGGCCGGTTGGAGGGGCACGGGGAGCTGTTTTTT; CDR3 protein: CASGRLEGHGELFF
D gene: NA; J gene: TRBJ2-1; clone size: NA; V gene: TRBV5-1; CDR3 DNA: TGCGCCAGCAGCCTAGGACTCGATTACAATGAGCAGTTCTTC; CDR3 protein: CASSLGLDYNEQFF
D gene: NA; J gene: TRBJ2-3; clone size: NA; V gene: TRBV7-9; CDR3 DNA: TGTGCCAGCAGCTCACAGGCCGGCACGCAGTATTTT; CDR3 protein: CASSSQAGTQYF
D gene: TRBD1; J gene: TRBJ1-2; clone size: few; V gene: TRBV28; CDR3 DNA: TGTGCCAGCAGGGGACAGGATAGTGGCTACACCTTC; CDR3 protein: CASRGQDSGYTF
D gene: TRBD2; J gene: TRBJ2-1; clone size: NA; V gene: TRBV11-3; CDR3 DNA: TGTGCCAGCAGCTTAGATAGCGGGAAGGATGAGCAGTTCTTC; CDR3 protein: CASSLDSGKDEQFF
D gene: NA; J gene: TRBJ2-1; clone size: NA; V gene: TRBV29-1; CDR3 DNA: TGCAGCGCTGTGACTATACCGGACGAGCAGTTCTTC; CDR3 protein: CSAVTIPDEQFF
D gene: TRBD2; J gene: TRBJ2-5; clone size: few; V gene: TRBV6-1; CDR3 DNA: TGTGCCAGCAGTGAGGGACTAGCGGGGGGAGAGACCCAGTACTTC; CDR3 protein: CASSEGLAGGETQYF
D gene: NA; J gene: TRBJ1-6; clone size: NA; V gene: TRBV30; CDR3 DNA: TGTGCCTGGAGTACCGGGACAAGTAATTCACCCCTCCACTTT; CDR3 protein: CAWSTGTSNSPLHF
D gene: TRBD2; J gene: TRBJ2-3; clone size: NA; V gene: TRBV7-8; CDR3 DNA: TGTGCCAGCAGCTTACGGACTAGCGGGGGGTTAGATACGCAGTATTTT; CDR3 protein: CASSLRTSGGLDTQYF
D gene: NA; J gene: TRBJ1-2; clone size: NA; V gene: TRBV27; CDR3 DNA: TGTGCCAGCAGTTCCGGCAAGGTTCTTCATGGCTACACCTTC; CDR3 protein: CASSSGKVLHGYTF
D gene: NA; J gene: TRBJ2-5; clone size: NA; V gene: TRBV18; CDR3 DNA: TGTGCCAGCTCCCCAAGACAGGAGATCCAAGAGACCCAGTACTTC; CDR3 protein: CASSPRQEIQETQYF
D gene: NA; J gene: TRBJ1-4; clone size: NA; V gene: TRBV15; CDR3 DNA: TGTGCCACCAGCAGAGATATCGGACAGTGGGAAGAAAAACTGTTTTTT; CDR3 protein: CATSRDIGQWEEKLFF
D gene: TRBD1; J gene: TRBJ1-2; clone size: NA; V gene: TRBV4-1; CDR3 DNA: TGCGCCAGCAGCCAAGATTCGGGGGGACAGGGGGCCCTCCGTAACTATGGCTACACCTTC; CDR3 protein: CASSQDSGGQGALRNYGYTF